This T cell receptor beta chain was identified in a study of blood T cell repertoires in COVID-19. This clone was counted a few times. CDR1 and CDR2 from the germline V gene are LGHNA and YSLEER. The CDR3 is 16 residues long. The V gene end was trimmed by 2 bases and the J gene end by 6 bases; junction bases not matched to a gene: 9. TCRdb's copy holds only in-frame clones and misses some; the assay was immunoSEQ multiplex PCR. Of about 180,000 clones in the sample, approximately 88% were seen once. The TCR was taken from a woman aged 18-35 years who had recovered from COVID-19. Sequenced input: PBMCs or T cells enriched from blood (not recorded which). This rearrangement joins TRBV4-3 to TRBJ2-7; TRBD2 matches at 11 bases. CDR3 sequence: CASSQQLTSGGLEQYF. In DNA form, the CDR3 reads TGCGCCAGCAGCCAACAACTTACTAGCGGGGGTCTCGAGCAGTACTTC.